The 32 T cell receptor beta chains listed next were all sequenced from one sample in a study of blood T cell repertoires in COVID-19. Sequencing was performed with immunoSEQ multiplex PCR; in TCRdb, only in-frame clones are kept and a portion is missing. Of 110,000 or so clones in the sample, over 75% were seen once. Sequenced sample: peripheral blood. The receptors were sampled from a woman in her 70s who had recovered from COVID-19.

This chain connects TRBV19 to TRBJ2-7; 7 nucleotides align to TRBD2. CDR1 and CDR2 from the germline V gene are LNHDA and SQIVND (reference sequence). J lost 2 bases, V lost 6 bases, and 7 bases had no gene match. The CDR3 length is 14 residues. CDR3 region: CASSAGGGPYEQYF. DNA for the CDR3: TGTGCCAGTAGCGCCGGGGGAGGGCCCTACGAGCAGTACTTC.

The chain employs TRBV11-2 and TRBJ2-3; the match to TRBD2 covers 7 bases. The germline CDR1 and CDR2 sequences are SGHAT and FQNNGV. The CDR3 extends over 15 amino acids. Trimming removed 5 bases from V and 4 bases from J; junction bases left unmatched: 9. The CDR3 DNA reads TGTGCCAGCAGCCTGGGGGGGGTATGGGCAGATACGCAGTATTTT. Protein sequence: CASSLGGVWADTQYF.

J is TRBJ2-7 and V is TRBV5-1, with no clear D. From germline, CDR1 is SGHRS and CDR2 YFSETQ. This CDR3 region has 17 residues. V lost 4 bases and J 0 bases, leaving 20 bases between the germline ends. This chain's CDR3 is CASSPNYPAPPSYEQYF. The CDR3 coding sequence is TGCGCCAGCAGCCCCAACTACCCAGCGCCACCCTCCTACGAGCAGTACTTC. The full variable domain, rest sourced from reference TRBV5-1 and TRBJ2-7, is KAGVTQTPRYLIKTRGQQVTLSCSPISGHRSVSWYQQTPGQGLQFLFEYFSETQRNKGNFPGRFSGRQFSNSRSEMNVSTLELGDSALYLCASSPNYPAPPSYEQYFGPGTRLTVT.

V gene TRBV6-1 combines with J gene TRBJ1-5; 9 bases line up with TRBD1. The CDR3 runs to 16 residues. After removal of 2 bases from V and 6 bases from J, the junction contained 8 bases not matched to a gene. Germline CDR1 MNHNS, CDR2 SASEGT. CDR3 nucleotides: TGTGCCAGCAGTGAATTCGGGGACAGGGTTCGTCAGCCCCAGCATTTT. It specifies CASSEFGDRVRQPQHF.

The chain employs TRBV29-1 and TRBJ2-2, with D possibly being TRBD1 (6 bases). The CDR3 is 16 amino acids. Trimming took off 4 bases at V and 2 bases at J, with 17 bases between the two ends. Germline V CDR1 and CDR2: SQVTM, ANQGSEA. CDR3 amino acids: CSVAARDKHNTGELFF. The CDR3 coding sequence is TGCAGCGTTGCCGCCCGGGACAAACATAACACCGGGGAGCTGTTTTTT.

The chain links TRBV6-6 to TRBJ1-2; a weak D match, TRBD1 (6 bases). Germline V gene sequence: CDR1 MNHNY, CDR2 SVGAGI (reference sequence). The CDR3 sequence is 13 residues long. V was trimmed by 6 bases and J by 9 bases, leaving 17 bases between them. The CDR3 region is CASSQGQTGRYTF. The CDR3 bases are TGTGCCAGCAGCCAGGGGCAGACCGGTCGCTACACCTTC.

CDR3 DNA sequence: TGCGCCAGCAGCCGGGGACAGGACTATGGCTACACCTTC. This gives the protein CASSRGQDYGYTF. V gene TRBV4-1 combines with J gene TRBJ1-2; 8 bases agree with TRBD1. The V and J ends lost 4 bases and 3 bases, in that order; junction bases with no gene match: 1. The germline gives CDR1 MGHRA, CDR2 YSYEKL. The CDR3 has 13 residues.

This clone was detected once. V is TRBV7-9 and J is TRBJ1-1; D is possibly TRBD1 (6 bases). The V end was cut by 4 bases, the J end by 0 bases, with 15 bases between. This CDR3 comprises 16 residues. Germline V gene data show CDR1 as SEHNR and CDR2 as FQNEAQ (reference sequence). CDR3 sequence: CASSSVTGPMNTEAFF. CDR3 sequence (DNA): TGTGCCAGCAGCTCGGTGACAGGCCCTATGAACACTGAAGCTTTCTTT.

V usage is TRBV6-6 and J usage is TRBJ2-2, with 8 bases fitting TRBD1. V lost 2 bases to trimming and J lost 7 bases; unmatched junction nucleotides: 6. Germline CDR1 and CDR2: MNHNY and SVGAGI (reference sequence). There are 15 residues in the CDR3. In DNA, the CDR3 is TGTGCCAGCAGTTACCCGCAGGGGGCTGTCGGGGAGCTGTTTTTT. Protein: CASSYPQGAVGELFF.

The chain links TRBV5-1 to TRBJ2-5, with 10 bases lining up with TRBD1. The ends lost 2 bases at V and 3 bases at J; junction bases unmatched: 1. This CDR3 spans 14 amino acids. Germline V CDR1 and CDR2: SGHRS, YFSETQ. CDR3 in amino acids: CASSFGTGEETQYF. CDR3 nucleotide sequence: TGCGCCAGCAGCTTTGGGACAGGGGAAGAGACCCAGTACTTC.

CDR3 residues: CASSLATGGSNYGYTF. The CDR3 bases are TGTGCCAGCAGCTTGGCCACGGGAGGGTCTAACTATGGCTACACCTTC. The chain links TRBV5-5 to TRBJ1-2; D is undetermined. Trimming removed 0 bases at V and 0 bases at J, with 12 bases between. Per the germline V gene, CDR1 is SGHKS and CDR2 is YYEKEE (reference sequence). CDR3 length: 16 residues.

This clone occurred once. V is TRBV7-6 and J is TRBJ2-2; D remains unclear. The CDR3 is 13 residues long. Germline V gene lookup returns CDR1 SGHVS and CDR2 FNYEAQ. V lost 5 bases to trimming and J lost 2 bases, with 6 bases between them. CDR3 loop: CASSETNTGELFF. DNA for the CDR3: TGTGCCAGCAGCGAAACTAACACCGGGGAGCTGTTTTTT.

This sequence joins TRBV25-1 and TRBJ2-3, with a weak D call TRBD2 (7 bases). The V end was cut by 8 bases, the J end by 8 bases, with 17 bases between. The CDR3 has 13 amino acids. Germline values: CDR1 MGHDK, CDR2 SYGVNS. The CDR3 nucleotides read TGTGCCAGCGCCCGGGGGGCGGGCCCTACGCAGTATTTT. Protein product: CASARGAGPTQYF.

The CDR3 spells CASSFSGSGYNEQFF. In DNA form, the CDR3 reads TGTGCCAGCAGCTTTAGCGGGAGTGGGTACAATGAGCAGTTCTTC. The V call is TRBV11-2, the J call TRBJ2-1, with 9 bases that match TRBD2. V dropped 3 bases and J dropped 4; count of bases not matched to a gene: 4. Per the germline V gene, CDR1 is SGHAT and CDR2 is FQNNGV. This CDR3 contains 15 residues.

CDR3 nucleotide sequence: TGTGCCAGCAGCCTCCACTTCGGCTCCTACGAGCAGTACTTC. It specifies CASSLHFGSYEQYF. The rearrangement links TRBV7-2 to TRBJ2-7; D is undetermined. The CDR3 loop spans 14 amino acids. The germline V gene encodes CDR1 SGHTA and CDR2 FQGNSA. The V and J ends lost 5 bases and 0 bases respectively, with 11 bases between them.

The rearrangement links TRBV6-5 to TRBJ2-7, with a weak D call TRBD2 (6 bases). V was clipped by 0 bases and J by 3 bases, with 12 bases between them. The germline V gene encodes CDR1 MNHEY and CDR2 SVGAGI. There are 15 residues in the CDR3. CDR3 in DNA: TGTGCCAGCAGTTACTCGACCGGGGGATTCTACGAGCAGTACTTC. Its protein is CASSYSTGGFYEQYF.

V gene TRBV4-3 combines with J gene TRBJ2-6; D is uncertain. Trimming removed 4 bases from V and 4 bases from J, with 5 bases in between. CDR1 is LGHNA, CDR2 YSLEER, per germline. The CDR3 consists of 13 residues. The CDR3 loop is CASSPRGANVLTF. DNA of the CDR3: TGCGCCAGCAGCCCACGGGGGGCCAACGTCCTGACTTTC.

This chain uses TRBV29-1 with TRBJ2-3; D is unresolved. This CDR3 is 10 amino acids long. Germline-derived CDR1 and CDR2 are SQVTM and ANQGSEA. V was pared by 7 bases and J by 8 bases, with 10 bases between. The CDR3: CSAATGTQYF. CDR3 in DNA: TGCAGCGCGGCCACGGGTACGCAGTATTTT.

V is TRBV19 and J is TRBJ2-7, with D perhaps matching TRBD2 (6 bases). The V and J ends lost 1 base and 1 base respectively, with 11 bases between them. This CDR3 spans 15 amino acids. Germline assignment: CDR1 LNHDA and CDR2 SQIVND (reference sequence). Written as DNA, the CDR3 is TGTGCCAGTAGTATAGCAGGGCTAGCGTCCTACGAGCAGTACTTC. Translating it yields CASSIAGLASYEQYF.

The DNA for the CDR3 is TGCGCCAGCAGCTGGCGGAGCTCCTACGAGCAGTACTTC. Residues: CASSWRSSYEQYF. The gene calls are TRBV5-1 and TRBJ2-7; no clear D. V lost 3 bases and J 0 bases, leaving 7 bases between the germline ends. This CDR3 has 13 residues. Germline loops: CDR1 SGHRS, CDR2 YFSETQ. Drawing the rest from reference TRBV5-1 and TRBJ2-7, the complete variable domain is KAGVTQTPRYLIKTRGQQVTLSCSPISGHRSVSWYQQTPGQGLQFLFEYFSETQRNKGNFPGRFSGRQFSNSRSEMNVSTLELGDSALYLCASSWRSSYEQYFGPGTRLTVT.

Written as DNA, the CDR3 is TGCGCCAGCAGCCCCAAGGCGGGCAATCAGCCCCAGCATTTT. Protein sequence: CASSPKAGNQPQHF. The chain employs TRBV4-1 and TRBJ1-5; D is unclear. Between the trimmed V and J ends, which lost 4 bases and 2 bases, there was a span of 9 bases. This CDR3 has 14 amino acids. Looked up from germline, CDR1 is MGHRA and CDR2 is YSYEKL.

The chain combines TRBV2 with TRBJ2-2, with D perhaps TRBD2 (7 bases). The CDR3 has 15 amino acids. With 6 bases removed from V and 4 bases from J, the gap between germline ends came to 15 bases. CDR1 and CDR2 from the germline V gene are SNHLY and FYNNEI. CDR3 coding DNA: TGTGCCAGCAGCCCTAGGGGGGGAGGCACCGGGGAGCTGTTTTTT. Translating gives CASSPRGGGTGELFF.

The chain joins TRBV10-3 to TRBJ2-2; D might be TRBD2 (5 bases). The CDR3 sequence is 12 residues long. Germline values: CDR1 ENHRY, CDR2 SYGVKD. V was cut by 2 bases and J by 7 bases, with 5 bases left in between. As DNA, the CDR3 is TGTGCCATCAGTGAGGGGAGCGGGGAGCTGTTTTTT. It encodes CAISEGSGELFF.

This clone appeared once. This CDR3 is CASSLGGPLGGEAFF. The CDR3 DNA reads TGTGCCAGCAGCTTAGGGGGCCCACTGGGAGGTGAAGCTTTCTTT. The chain recombines TRBV7-9 with TRBJ1-1; TRBD1 is a possible D gene (5 bases). The CDR3 spans 15 residues. Trimming pared 1 base from V and 7 bases from J, leaving 16 bases between. The germline CDR1 and CDR2 sequences are SEHNR and FQNEAQ (reference sequence).

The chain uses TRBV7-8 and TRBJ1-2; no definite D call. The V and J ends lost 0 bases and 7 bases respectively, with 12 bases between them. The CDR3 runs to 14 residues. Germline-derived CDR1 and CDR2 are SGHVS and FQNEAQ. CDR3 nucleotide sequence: TGTGCCAGCAGCTTAGCGGAGGCCCTGGTTGGCTACACCTTC. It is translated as CASSLAEALVGYTF.

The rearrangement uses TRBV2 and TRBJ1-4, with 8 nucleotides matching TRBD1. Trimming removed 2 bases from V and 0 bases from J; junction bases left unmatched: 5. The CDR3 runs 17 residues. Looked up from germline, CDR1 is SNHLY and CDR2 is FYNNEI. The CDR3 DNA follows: TGTGCCAGCAGTGAATATGGGACAGGCGCAACTAATGAAAAACTGTTTTTT. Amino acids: CASSEYGTGATNEKLFF. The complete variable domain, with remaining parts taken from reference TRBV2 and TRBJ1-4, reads EPEVTQTPSHQVTQMGQEVILRCVPISNHLYFYWYRQILGQKVEFLVSFYNNEISEKSEIFDDQFSVERPDGSNFTLKIRSTKLEDSAMYFCASSEYGTGATNEKLFFGSGTQLSVL.

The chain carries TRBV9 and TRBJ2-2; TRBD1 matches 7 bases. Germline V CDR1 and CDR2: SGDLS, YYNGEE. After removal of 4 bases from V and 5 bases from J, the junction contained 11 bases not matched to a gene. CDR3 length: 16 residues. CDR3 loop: CASSPPTGAGTGELFF. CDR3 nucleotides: TGTGCCAGCAGCCCCCCCACAGGGGCGGGTACCGGGGAGCTGTTTTTT.

The CDR3 spells CASRPLAGIPGDTQYF. The CDR3 coding sequence is TGTGCCAGCAGGCCTCTAGCGGGAATCCCCGGGGATACGCAGTATTTT. This chain uses TRBV27 with TRBJ2-3; 9 bases are shared with TRBD2. The CDR3 totals 16 residues. Germline CDR1 reads MNHEY; CDR2 reads SMNVEV (reference sequence). Trimming removed 6 bases from V and 6 bases from J; junction bases left unmatched: 13.

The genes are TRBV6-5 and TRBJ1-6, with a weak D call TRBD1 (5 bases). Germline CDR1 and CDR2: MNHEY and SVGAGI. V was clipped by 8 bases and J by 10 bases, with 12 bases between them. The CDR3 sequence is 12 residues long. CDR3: CASGGGRSPLHF. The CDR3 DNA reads TGTGCCAGCGGGGGGGGACGGTCACCCCTCCACTTT.

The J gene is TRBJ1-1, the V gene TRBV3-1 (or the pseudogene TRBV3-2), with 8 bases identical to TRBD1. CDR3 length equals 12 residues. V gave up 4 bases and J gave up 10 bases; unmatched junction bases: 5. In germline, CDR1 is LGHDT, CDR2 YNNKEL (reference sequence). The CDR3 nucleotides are TGTGCCAGCAGCCTGAGACAGGGGAGAGCTTTCTTT. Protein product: CASSLRQGRAFF.

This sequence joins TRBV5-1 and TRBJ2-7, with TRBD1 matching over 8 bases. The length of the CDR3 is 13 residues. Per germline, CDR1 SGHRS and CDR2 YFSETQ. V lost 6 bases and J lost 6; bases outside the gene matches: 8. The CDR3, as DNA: TGCGCCAGCATCCCCTTAACAGGGGGCGAGCAGTACTTC. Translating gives CASIPLTGGEQYF.

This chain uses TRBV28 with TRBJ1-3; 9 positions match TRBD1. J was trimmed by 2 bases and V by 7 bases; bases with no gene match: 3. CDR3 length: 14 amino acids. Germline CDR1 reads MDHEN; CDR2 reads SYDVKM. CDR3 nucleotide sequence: TGTGCCAGCACCGGACAGGGGACTGGAAACACCATATATTTT. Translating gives CASTGQGTGNTIYF.